This T cell receptor beta chain originates from a study of blood T cell repertoires in COVID-19. Data came from immunoSEQ multiplex PCR; TCRdb stores just in-frame clones and leaves some out. Of about 190,000 clones detected, 80% appear once; the ten largest clones hold 6.9%. This CDR3 comprises 16 residues. V lost 4 bases, J lost 9 bases, and 12 bases stayed unmatched. Germline assignment: CDR1 MNHEY and CDR2 SVGAGI. Sequencing was carried out using peripheral blood. The receptor was isolated from a man between 60 and 70 years old with acute or convalescent COVID-19. The gene calls are TRBV6-5 and TRBJ2-1; 10 bases align to TRBD1. The CDR3 protein is CASSFDPRQGASEQFF. The CDR3 DNA is TGTGCCAGCAGTTTTGACCCGAGACAGGGGGCAAGTGAGCAGTTCTTC.